This entry describes one T cell receptor (beta chain). Its antigen is not known. Amplified TCR beta CDR3 regions came from RNA transcripts. With the HTBI primer set, the TCR CDR3 went through a first round of RT-PCR. Each CDR3 protein is one row after TCRdb ran MiXCR on the multiplex PCR reads. The sample lists roughly 580,000 distinct CDR3 sequences; roughly 46% were seen once. The record originates from a study of T cells in Graves' hyperthyroidism and ophthalmopathy. Study-wide results and limits: Model output signaled ophthalmopathy a median 6.5 months ahead of onset. Ophthalmopathy was separated from stable hyperthyroidism by a 13 V-J model. The blood repertoire included most of the expanded thyroid clonotypes above 0.001.

The germline V gene has CDR1 SNHLY and CDR2 FYNNEI. CDR3 size: 14 residues. V lost 6 bases, J lost 9 bases, and 12 bases stayed unmatched. Across 18 months, stable Graves' hyperthyroidism was marked by no progression to ophthalmopathy. The receptor was derived from a woman between 18 and 29 years old with Graves' hyperthyroidism. V is TRBV2 and J is TRBJ2-5; 8 nucleotides match TRBD2. The sequenced sample consisted of peripheral blood or thyroid tissue (not recorded which). For the CDR3, the DNA is TGTGCCAGCAGCGTAGCCGGGACTAGGGTTGCCCAGTACTTC. Its translation: CASSVAGTRVAQYF.